Here is one T cell receptor beta chain with its context. Its target is unknown. This entry is derived from a study of cytomegalovirus exposure and HLA in healthy donors. Looking at the study overall: In a previous analysis, nearly 120 million unique TCR beta sequences were found from some 200 million T cells. An early release of data contained approximately 80 million unique TCRs, which came from HLA-typed donors. Whole-study results and caveats: It was approximately 150 TCR beta chains that were listed as cytomegalovirus-associated. Later examination showed HLA-associated TCR beta chains had greater clonal expansion than equally common others.

PCR used 60 Vbeta primers and 13 Jbeta primers. Libraries were prepared by immunoSEQ multiplex PCR; TCRdb keeps only in-frame clonotypes and omits some of them. Of more than 85,000 clones in the sample, 83% were seen once. Trimming took off 3 bases at V and 3 bases at J, with 11 bases between the two ends. CDR1 and CDR2 from the germline V gene are KGHSH and LQKENI. The CDR3 has 14 residues. The chain joins TRBV18 to TRBJ2-5, with a possible D match to TRBD1 (6 bases). This TCR was recovered from a young man in good health and CMV-seronegative. What was sequenced was PBMCs. The CDR3: CASSPWAGEETQYF. CDR3 bases: TGTGCCAGCTCACCGTGGGCAGGGGAAGAGACCCAGTACTTC.